This T cell receptor (beta chain) was sequenced during a study of blood T cell repertoires in COVID-19. About the research overall: Acute-phase and convalescent COVID-19 samples originated in the United States, Italy and Spain.

Assay: immunoSEQ multiplex PCR; the TCRdb copy retains only in-frame clones and omits some. Of roughly 290,000 clones in the sample, approximately 85% were seen once. Seattle's enrolled individuals joined amid active infection and were then monitored longitudinally. Germline lookup yields CDR1 LNHDA and CDR2 SQIVND (reference sequence). CDR3 length: 17 amino acids. V lost 5 bases and J lost 2, with 18 bases in between. Sample: peripheral blood. The chain uses TRBV19 and TRBJ1-4; no clear D gene. The source is a human donor with COVID-19, enrolled during active disease. The donor label of this sample is uncertain. CDR3 amino acids: CASSFAGVGGTNEKLFF. For the CDR3, the DNA is TGTGCCAGTAGTTTCGCCGGGGTCGGTGGGACTAATGAAAAACTGTTTTTT.